These 21 T cell receptor beta chains share one sample of origin, sequenced in a study of post-analysis software for immune sequencing data. General study results and limits: TRBV5-6, TRBV5-1 and TRBV20-1 were among four to six TRBV segments more frequent in patients than controls.

Included in the TCR beta cDNA libraries were unique molecular identifiers. Using its own MiXCR run on the PCR reads, TCRdb lists one record per CDR3 protein. The top ten hold roughly 4.4% of the sample, which has around 770,000 distinct CDR3 sequences, roughly 50% seen once. Antigen specificity for these receptors is unknown. Sequenced sample: blood. The source of these receptors is a girl aged 10 to 17 with multiple sclerosis.

The J gene is TRBJ2-4, the V gene TRBV29-1, with TRBD1 identical over 11 bases. The DNA matches TRBJ2-7 better at its end, which makes the J call doubtful. The germline V gene encodes CDR1 SQVTM and CDR2 ANQGSEA. The CDR3 sequence is 16 residues long. Written as DNA, the CDR3 is TGCAGCGTTGACGGATTAGCGGACAGGGGGCCCTACGAGCAGTACTTC. Its translation is CSVDGLADRGPYEQYF.

The chain employs TRBV12-3 or TRBV12-4 and TRBJ2-1, with 10 nucleotides matching TRBD1. Losses at the gene ends were 5 bases for V and 10 bases for J; bases not matched to a gene: 8. The CDR3 spans 14 residues. The CDR3 DNA reads TGTGCCAGCAGTCTCCGGGACAGGGGTTGGGAGCAGTTCTTC. Residues: CASSLRDRGWEQFF.

This clonotype has just a few counts. The rearrangement joins TRBV29-1 to TRBJ2-1; TRBD1 might be the D (6 bases). V was clipped by 7 bases and J by 4 bases, with 17 bases between them. CDR1 and CDR2 (germline): SQVTM, ANQGSEA. This CDR3 is 14 amino acids long. CDR3 DNA: TGCAGCGATAACTCCCTAGGGGGTTACAATGAGCAGTTCTTC. Translated: CSDNSLGGYNEQFF.

The CDR3 region has the DNA TGCAGCGTTGAATTTGGGACAGGCTCCTACGAGCAGTACTTC. It codes for CSVEFGTGSYEQYF. The rearrangement joins TRBV29-1 to TRBJ2-7, with 8 bases that match TRBD1. The CDR3 extends over 14 amino acids. Germline values: CDR1 SQVTM, CDR2 ANQGSEA. Germline trimming cut 2 bases from V and 0 bases from J; bases unmatched to any gene: 3.

This clonotype was seen a handful of times. The chain joins TRBV29-1 to TRBJ2-7, with D perhaps given as TRBD1 or TRBD2 (6 bases each). This CDR3 comprises 12 residues. The germline V gene has CDR1 SQVTM and CDR2 ANQGSEA. V lost 4 bases and J lost 6, with 13 bases in between. CDR3 bases: TGCAGCGTTGTAAGCGGAGGGGGCGAGCAGTACTTC. This encodes CSVVSGGGEQYF.

A note on this clonotype: At one of its ends the junction is not consistent with the germline gene, which may arise from a read error. V and J are TRBV7-6 and TRBJ2-1; 7 nucleotides align to TRBD2. This CDR3 has 15 amino acids. The germline gives CDR1 SGHVS, CDR2 FNYEAQ. The CDR3 DNA is TGTGCCATCAGCTTAGTAGGACTAGGTGTCGGTGAGCAGTTCTTC. Its translation is CAISLVGLGVGEQFF.

This chain connects TRBV20-1 to TRBJ1-4; D remains unclear. There are 14 residues in the CDR3. Trimming shortened V by 0 bases and J by 4 bases, and 9 bases separated the two germline ends. Germline lookup yields CDR1 DFQATT and CDR2 SNEGSKA (reference sequence). CDR3 in amino acids: CSARDDVSNEKLFF. The CDR3 DNA is TGCAGTGCTAGAGATGATGTTAGTAATGAAAAACTGTTTTTT.

The chain is built from TRBV9 and TRBJ2-3; the D gene is possibly TRBD2 (6 bases). The ends were cut back, 1 base at V and 2 bases at J, with 14 bases in the middle. Germline loops: CDR1 SGDLS, CDR2 YYNGEE. The CDR3 spans 16 residues. Written as DNA, the CDR3 is TGTGCCAGCAGCGTAACGGCGGGACGGTACACAGATACGCAGTATTTT. Encoded protein: CASSVTAGRYTDTQYF. The variable domain in full, with the rest retrieved from reference TRBV9 and TRBJ2-3, is DSGVTQTPKHLITATGQRVTLRCSPRSGDLSVYWYQQSLDQGLQFLIQYYNGEERAKGNILERFSAQQFPDLHSELNLSSLELGDSALYFCASSVTAGRYTDTQYFGPGTRLTVL.

This clonotype came up a few times. The chain carries TRBV7-3 and TRBJ2-1; TRBD2 aligns across 10 bases. This CDR3 is 15 amino acids long. Per germline, CDR1 SGHTA and CDR2 FQGTGA. V lost 5 bases and J lost 4; bases outside the gene matches: 5. The CDR3 loop is CASSAWTSGYNEQFF. Here the CDR3 DNA reads TGTGCCAGCAGCGCCTGGACTAGCGGTTACAATGAGCAGTTCTTC.

This clonotype occurred many times. This chain links TRBV11-2 with TRBJ2-3; 8 bases are shared with TRBD1. CDR3 size: 14 residues. Germline CDR1 SGHAT, CDR2 FQNNGV. Trimming took 8 bases from V and 8 from J; bases not matched to a gene: 12. CDR3 sequence reads: CASRLGQGGGTQYF. In DNA, the CDR3 is TGTGCCAGCCGCCTCGGACAGGGAGGTGGTACGCAGTATTTT.

This clonotype was recorded a few times. The chain joins TRBV29-1 to TRBJ2-1, with 9 bases aligning to TRBD1. V lost 0 bases to trimming and J lost 7 bases; unmatched junction nucleotides: 10. The CDR3 consists of 16 residues. The germline CDR1 and CDR2 sequences are SQVTM and ANQGSEA. The CDR3 bases are TGCAGCGTTGAAGAGACGCCCGGGACAGGGTTAAATGAGCAGTTCTTC. Its translation: CSVEETPGTGLNEQFF.

This clonotype showed up just once. The junction departs from the called germline gene at one end, perhaps through a read error. The J gene is TRBJ1-6, the V gene TRBV3-1, with TRBD1 matching 7 bases. The CDR3 contains 15 residues. Per the germline V gene, CDR1 is LGHDT and CDR2 is YNNKEL (reference sequence). The CDR3 spells CASSQYRDRNSPPHF. As DNA, the CDR3 is TGTGCCAGCAGCCAGTACCGGGACAGAAATTCACCCCCCCACTTT.

This clonotype has only a few counts. This rearrangement joins TRBV9 to TRBJ2-5, with D tentatively TRBD1 (6 bases). Germline V gene sequence: CDR1 SGDLS, CDR2 YYNGEE. V was clipped by 3 bases and J by 1 base, with 25 bases between them. The CDR3 runs 19 residues. Here the CDR3 reads CASSALDSGARLTQETQYF. In nucleotides, the CDR3 is TGTGCCAGCAGCGCCCTCGACTCAGGGGCCCGCCTGACCCAAGAGACCCAGTACTTC. The variable domain in full, with the rest retrieved from reference TRBV9 and TRBJ2-5, is DSGVTQTPKHLITATGQRVTLRCSPRSGDLSVYWYQQSLDQGLQFLIQYYNGEERAKGNILERFSAQQFPDLHSELNLSSLELGDSALYFCASSALDSGARLTQETQYFGPGTRLLVL.

The chain joins TRBV10-3 to TRBJ1-2, with TRBD1 as a possible D gene (5 bases). The CDR3 loop spans 14 amino acids. Trimming cost V 3 bases and J 7 bases, with 15 bases left between them. CDR1 and CDR2 (germline): ENHRY, SYGVKD. The CDR3 region has the DNA TGTGCCATCAGTGATGCAGGGATAATTGGTGGCTACACCTTC. Amino acids: CAISDAGIIGGYTF.

V gene TRBV7-9 combines with J gene TRBJ2-2; 8 positions match TRBD1. CDR1 is SEHNR and CDR2 is FQNEAQ in the germline V gene (reference sequence). The V segment lost 2 bases and the J segment 6 bases; nucleotides outside the gene matches: 5. The CDR3 consists of 15 residues. The CDR3 sequence: CASSLFQGAPGELFF. In DNA, the CDR3 is TGTGCCAGCAGCTTATTTCAGGGGGCGCCCGGGGAGCTGTTTTTT.

Worth noting for this clonotype: Because the CDR3 is missing its conserved closing phenylalanine or tryptophan, this is likely a read error. This CDR3 is CASGPSDTQYS. CDR3 sequence (DNA): TGTGCCAGCGGTCCGTCAGATACGCAGTATTCT. This rearrangement joins TRBV12-3 or TRBV12-4 to TRBJ2-3; D remains unclear. The CDR3 runs 11 residues. V gave up 8 bases and J gave up 4 bases, with 7 bases separating them.

The rearrangement uses TRBV29-1 and TRBJ2-5; weak D call: TRBD2 (5 bases). Trimming removed 6 bases from V and 4 bases from J, with 15 bases in between. The CDR3 is 13 amino acids. Germline V gives CDR1 SQVTM, CDR2 ANQGSEA. The CDR3: CSVPTGLAETQYF. The CDR3 DNA is TGCAGCGTCCCAACGGGCCTAGCAGAGACCCAGTACTTC.

This clonotype was seen at least ten times. The chain employs TRBV29-1 and TRBJ2-3; the match to TRBD2 covers 7 bases. Germline-derived CDR1 and CDR2 are SQVTM and ANQGSEA. The CDR3 totals 17 residues. V was clipped by 0 bases and J by 1 base; unmatched bases: 10. The CDR3: CSVEDQGASGRTDTQYF. The CDR3 nucleotides read TGCAGCGTTGAAGATCAAGGGGCTAGCGGACGCACAGATACGCAGTATTTT.

The sample holds many counts of this clonotype. The chain uses TRBV7-9 and TRBJ2-3; maybe TRBD2 (5 bases). The V and J ends lost 5 bases and 0 bases respectively, with 9 bases between them. CDR1 SEHNR and CDR2 FQNEAQ come from the germline V gene (reference sequence). This CDR3 region has 14 residues. The CDR3 region has the DNA TGTGCCAGCAGCCCGACGGGAAGCACAGATACGCAGTATTTT. Translation: CASSPTGSTDTQYF.

V is TRBV27 and J is TRBJ1-2, with D perhaps TRBD1 (5 bases). Germline V lookup: CDR1 MNHEY, CDR2 SMNVEV (reference sequence). The V end was cut by 6 bases, the J end by 4 bases, with 24 bases between. The CDR3 loop spans 17 amino acids. The CDR3: CASSPGGRGFLSYGYTF. For the CDR3, the DNA is TGTGCCAGCAGCCCGGGGGGTCGGGGCTTCCTTAGCTATGGCTACACCTTC.

V usage is TRBV6-1 and J usage is TRBJ2-2, with 12 bases aligning to TRBD2. The CDR3 is made up of 15 amino acids. V dropped 5 bases and J dropped 7; count of bases not matched to a gene: 5. Germline CDR1 reads MNHNS; CDR2 reads SASEGT. CDR3 loop: CASSPTSGSFGELFF. The CDR3 DNA reads TGTGCCAGCAGTCCGACTAGCGGGAGTTTCGGGGAGCTGTTTTTT.